This paragraph reports one T cell receptor (beta chain). Its antigen is as yet unknown. Trimming shortened V by 0 bases and J by 4 bases, and 22 bases separated the two germline ends. The germline V gene encodes CDR1 MGHRA and CDR2 YSYEKL. CDR3 length equals 18 residues. The data stem from a study of T cell repertoires in cytomegalovirus infection. Overall study findings and caveats: People with CMV and the relevant HLA were identified by cumulative public TCR beta family frequency. HLA-C-restricted CMV clonotypes gave the most frequent clonotype in two of eight donors.

Each CDR3 protein gets one entry after TCRdb re-called the reads with MiXCR. This repertoire shows a few hundred thousand distinct CDR3 sequences, 17% found once; its top ten account for around half. Sequencing was done on a sample of CD8+ T cells from PBMCs. The receptor's source is a human donor in good health (CMV status not recorded). Some clones in this sample may be carry-over from other donors' samples. V gene TRBV4-1 combines with J gene TRBJ2-7; D might be TRBD1 (6 bases). DNA of the CDR3: TGCGCCAGCAGCCAAGAGGGCGGCAGGGGTTATACACTTTACGAGCAGTACTTC. Translation: CASSQEGGRGYTLYEQYF.